These T cell receptor beta chains were read from a single sample in a study of memory CD4+ T cells and cytomegalovirus serostatus. TCRdb keeps only in-frame clones here, not all; method: immunoSEQ multiplex PCR. This sample has tens of thousands of clones; about three quarters occur once, and the top ten carry approximately 1.1%. The sequenced sample was memory CD4+ T cells from blood. These receptors came from an adult in good health and CMV-seronegative. The CDR3 runs from the conserved cysteine through the conserved F or W. Each record gives: V gene, clone size, J gene, D gene, CDR3 DNA, CDR3 protein. D genes are given only for firm matches. Clone size is stated in some rows and not others, as once, few, many or a class when expanded.

V gene: TRBV19
clone size: NA
J gene: TRBJ1-3
D gene: NA
CDR3 DNA: TGTGCCAGTAGTATAATTTTCGGGCAGTACTCTGGAAACACCATATATTTT
CDR3 protein: CASSIIFGQYSGNTIYF

V gene: TRBV5-4
clone size: NA
J gene: TRBJ2-3
D gene: NA
CDR3 DNA: TGTGCCAGCAGCTTGGGCGGACCGAACACAGATACGCAGTATTTT
CDR3 protein: CASSLGGPNTDTQYF

V gene: TRBV2
clone size: NA
J gene: TRBJ2-1
D gene: NA
CDR3 DNA: TGTGCCAGCTGGACGGGGAGCTCCTACAATGAGCAGTTCTTC
CDR3 protein: CASWTGSSYNEQFF

V gene: TRBV4-1
clone size: NA
J gene: TRBJ2-4
D gene: NA
CDR3 DNA: TGCGCCAGCAGCCAAGCTCCCGGGACCCAAAACATTCAGTACTTC
CDR3 protein: CASSQAPGTQNIQYF

V gene: TRBV5-1
clone size: once
J gene: TRBJ1-1
D gene: NA
CDR3 DNA: TGCGCCAGCGCCCAAGGGAGGCCGAACACTGAAGCTTTCTTT
CDR3 protein: CASAQGRPNTEAFF

V gene: TRBV4-3
clone size: few
J gene: TRBJ2-1
D gene: TRBD1
CDR3 DNA: TGCGCCAGCAGCGTCCGGACAGGGGGGGATGAGCAGTTCTTC
CDR3 protein: CASSVRTGGDEQFF

V gene: TRBV30
clone size: NA
J gene: TRBJ2-3
D gene: NA
CDR3 DNA: TGTGCCTGGAGGGCCTTCGGGGCGCAGGCAGATACGCAGTATTTT
CDR3 protein: CAWRAFGAQADTQYF

V gene: TRBV4-2
clone size: once
J gene: TRBJ2-2
D gene: NA
CDR3 DNA: TGTGCCAGCAGCCCGGTAATTACCGGGGAGCTGTTTTTT
CDR3 protein: CASSPVITGELFF

V gene: TRBV19
clone size: once
J gene: TRBJ1-2
D gene: NA
CDR3 DNA: TGTGCCAGTAGTATGGGCAGACTCTATGGCTACACCTTC
CDR3 protein: CASSMGRLYGYTF

V gene: TRBV6-5
clone size: NA
J gene: TRBJ1-1
D gene: NA
CDR3 DNA: TGTGCCAGCAGCCGCCGGGCGGGAGGCGCTGAAGCTTTCTTT
CDR3 protein: CASSRRAGGAEAFF

V gene: TRBV7-2
clone size: NA
J gene: TRBJ1-1
D gene: NA
CDR3 DNA: TGTGCCAGCAGCTTATTTGGTGTGGGTATCACTGAAGCTTTCTTT
CDR3 protein: CASSLFGVGITEAFF

V gene: TRBV30
clone size: NA
J gene: TRBJ1-1
D gene: NA
CDR3 DNA: TGTGCCTGGAGTGTCGCAGGAATCACTGAAGCTTTCTTT
CDR3 protein: CAWSVAGITEAFF

V gene: TRBV4-2
clone size: NA
J gene: TRBJ2-6
D gene: NA
CDR3 DNA: TGTGCCAGCAGCCAAGGAAAGGCCTCTGGGGCCAACGTCCTGACTTTC
CDR3 protein: CASSQGKASGANVLTF

V gene: TRBV7-3
clone size: NA
J gene: TRBJ1-1
D gene: TRBD1
CDR3 DNA: TGTGCCAGCAGCCCCCGACAGGGGAGGAACACTGAAGCTTTCTTT
CDR3 protein: CASSPRQGRNTEAFF

V gene: TRBV7-2
clone size: NA
J gene: TRBJ2-3
D gene: TRBD1
CDR3 DNA: TGTGCCAGCAGCTTGACAGGGGGCAAAGATACGCAGTATTTT
CDR3 protein: CASSLTGGKDTQYF

V gene: TRBV7-9
clone size: NA
J gene: TRBJ2-3
D gene: NA
CDR3 DNA: TGTGCCAGCAGCCTGTGGACAGTTACTAGCACAGATACGCAGTATTTT
CDR3 protein: CASSLWTVTSTDTQYF

V gene: TRBV2
clone size: NA
J gene: TRBJ2-1
D gene: TRBD2
CDR3 DNA: TGTGCCAGCAGGTACTCCGGGACTAGCCCAAATGAGCAGTTCTTC
CDR3 protein: CASRYSGTSPNEQFF

V gene: TRBV7-9
clone size: NA
J gene: TRBJ2-5
D gene: NA
CDR3 DNA: TGTGCCAGCAGCCAACAGGGCCCCGCCCAAGAGACCCAGTACTTC
CDR3 protein: CASSQQGPAQETQYF

V gene: TRBV6-6
clone size: few
J gene: TRBJ2-5
D gene: NA
CDR3 DNA: TGTGCCAGCAGGGCAGACGGAGAGACCCAGTACTTC
CDR3 protein: CASRADGETQYF

V gene: TRBV6-5
clone size: NA
J gene: TRBJ2-5
D gene: TRBD1
CDR3 DNA: TGTGCCAGCAGTTCGTTCGACAGGGGGAAAGGGACCCAGTACTTC
CDR3 protein: CASSSFDRGKGTQYF

V gene: TRBV27
clone size: NA
J gene: TRBJ1-2
D gene: NA
CDR3 DNA: TGTGCCAGCAGTGGCATCCTGGGGGGGCGCATCGGCTACACCTTC
CDR3 protein: CASSGILGGRIGYTF

V gene: TRBV6-5
clone size: once
J gene: TRBJ2-3
D gene: TRBD2
CDR3 DNA: TGTGCCAGCAGCAGACTAGCTAGCACAGATACGCAGTATTTT
CDR3 protein: CASSRLASTDTQYF

V gene: TRBV6-5
clone size: NA
J gene: TRBJ2-5
D gene: NA
CDR3 DNA: TGTGCCAGCAGAAAGTGGGGGGAGACCCAGTACTTC
CDR3 protein: CASRKWGETQYF